This T cell receptor (beta chain) stems from a study of T cells in Graves' hyperthyroidism and ophthalmopathy. This clonotype occurred many times. As yet, its antigen is unknown. Stable Graves' hyperthyroidism meant no ophthalmopathy progression within 18 months. Diagnosis rested on symptoms, serum thyroxine and TRAb, thyroid ultrasound, and orbital computed tomography. The CDR3 length is 16 residues. V was shortened by 1 base and J by 7 bases, with 16 bases between the two germline ends. Germline CDR1 is SGHTA and CDR2 is FQGTGA. RNA transcripts gave rise to amplified TCR beta CDR3 regions. When the TCR CDR3 underwent first-round RT-PCR, the HTBI primer set was used. TCRdb reprocessed the multiplex PCR reads with MiXCR, giving one entry per CDR3 protein. The sample has around 580,000 distinct CDR3 sequences; 35% to 55% are singletons. Overall study findings and caveats: Ophthalmopathy and stable hyperthyroidism were separated by a 13 V-J model. Most thyroid clonotypes with frequency above 0.001 were detected in blood.

The source of this sequence is a woman aged 18-30 years with Graves' hyperthyroidism. The sample taken for sequencing was peripheral blood or thyroid tissue (not recorded which). The V call is TRBV7-3, the J call TRBJ2-2; TRBD2 might be the D (6 bases). In DNA, the CDR3 is TGTGCCAGCAGCTTAATGGGGACTCCTATTGGCGGGGAGCTGTTTTTT. Encoded protein: CASSLMGTPIGGELFF.